These 20 T cell receptor beta chains originate from one sample sequenced in a study of blood T cell repertoires in COVID-19. Libraries were prepared by immunoSEQ multiplex PCR; TCRdb keeps only in-frame clonotypes and omits some of them. The table lists 300,000 to 400,000 clones, about nine tenths of them singletons. Sequenced material: peripheral blood. These receptors all come from a woman in her seventies with COVID-19, enrolled during active disease.

This chain connects TRBV27 to TRBJ1-5, with D possibly being TRBD1 (6 bases). CDR1 is MNHEY, CDR2 SMNVEV, per germline (reference sequence). V lost 7 bases and J lost 4, with 17 bases in between. The CDR3 length is 15 residues. CDR3 coding DNA: TGTGCCAGCAAGGACGGACAGAACGCAAATCAGCCCCAGCATTTT. Its protein is CASKDGQNANQPQHF.

The chain employs TRBV7-9 and TRBJ2-1; 9 positions match TRBD1. Germline CDR1 is SEHNR and CDR2 is FQNEAQ (reference sequence). CDR3 length: 15 amino acids. V dropped 2 bases and J dropped 8; count of bases not matched to a gene: 7. The CDR3 spells CASSLHRQGVDEQFF. The CDR3 coding sequence is TGTGCCAGCAGCTTACATAGACAGGGGGTGGATGAGCAGTTCTTC.

The chain couples TRBV19 to TRBJ1-5; the match to TRBD1 covers 8 bases. From germline, CDR1 is LNHDA and CDR2 SQIVND (reference sequence). The CDR3 consists of 15 residues. After removal of 3 bases from V and 7 bases from J, the junction contained 8 bases not matched to a gene. The CDR3 DNA sequence: TGTGCCAGTAGTATTATGGGACAGGAGGGGCAGCCCCAGCATTTT. Translation gives CASSIMGQEGQPQHF.

The V and J genes are TRBV2 and TRBJ2-7, with a tentative D call TRBD1 (6 bases). The ends were cut back, 6 bases at V and 5 bases at J, with 14 bases in the middle. The CDR3 contains 13 residues. Germline CDR1 is SNHLY and CDR2 is FYNNEI. The DNA of the CDR3 is TGTGCCAGCAGCCCGACAGGAGTCGACGAGCAGTACTTC. Protein: CASSPTGVDEQYF.

This chain joins TRBV10-2 and TRBJ1-4, with D possibly being TRBD1 (6 bases). The CDR3 is 14 residues long. The germline gives CDR1 WSHSY, CDR2 SAAADI. Trimming took off 4 bases at V and 1 base at J, with 7 bases between the two ends. CDR3 amino acids: CASSVRGTNEKLFF. The CDR3, as DNA: TGCGCCAGCAGTGTCAGGGGAACTAATGAAAAACTGTTTTTT.

The table lists this clone with a few counts. This chain joins TRBV5-1 and TRBJ1-6, with D unclear. The length of the CDR3 is 13 residues. V gave up 1 base and J gave up 8 bases, with 7 bases separating them. CDR1 is SGHRS, CDR2 YFSETQ, per germline. In DNA form, the CDR3 reads TGCGCCAGCAGCTTGTCGCCGGATTCACCCCTCCACTTT. It translates to CASSLSPDSPLHF.

This rearrangement joins TRBV19 to TRBJ1-2, with D tentatively TRBD1 (6 bases). Germline CDR1 is LNHDA and CDR2 is SQIVND (reference sequence). The germline V and J ends were trimmed by 5 bases and 8 bases, with 18 bases remaining between them. This CDR3 has 14 amino acids. The CDR3 DNA follows: TGTGCCAGTAGTTTTAATCCAGGGGAGAAAGGCTACACCTTC. This sequence encodes CASSFNPGEKGYTF.

This clone has only one observation. The chain has TRBV12-3 or TRBV12-4 and TRBJ2-1; TRBD2 agrees at 7 bases. J was trimmed by 12 bases and V by 7 bases; bases with no gene match: 6. The CDR3 sequence is 11 residues long. CDR3 amino acids: CASTTWGGQFF. The CDR3 DNA reads as TGTGCCAGCACCACTTGGGGGGGGCAGTTCTTC.

The chain has TRBV7-9 and TRBJ1-1, with TRBD1 identical over 7 bases. Trimming removed 5 bases from V and 0 bases from J; junction bases left unmatched: 6. This CDR3 is built from 15 residues. Germline V lookup: CDR1 SEHNR, CDR2 FQNEAQ (reference sequence). The CDR3 protein is CASSPDREMNTEAFF. In nucleotides, the CDR3 is TGTGCCAGCAGCCCCGACAGGGAAATGAACACTGAAGCTTTCTTT.

The chain joins TRBV10-3 to TRBJ1-1; D ambiguous. CDR1 is ENHRY and CDR2 is SYGVKD in the germline V gene. Trimming pared 7 bases from V and 0 bases from J, leaving 6 bases between. The CDR3 loop spans 12 amino acids. The CDR3 DNA is TGTGCCATCAAACAGTTGAACACTGAAGCTTTCTTT. It is translated as CAIKQLNTEAFF.

The rearrangement joins TRBV5-1 to TRBJ1-1, with no clear D. The CDR3 is 17 amino acids. Germline V CDR1 and CDR2: SGHRS, YFSETQ. V lost 1 base and J 0 bases, leaving 16 bases between the germline ends. Here the CDR3 reads CASSLFGNSFMNTEAFF. CDR3 bases: TGCGCCAGCAGCTTGTTCGGCAACAGCTTCATGAACACTGAAGCTTTCTTT.

The gene calls are TRBV5-1 and TRBJ2-3; the match to TRBD2 covers 11 bases. Germline V gene lookup returns CDR1 SGHRS and CDR2 YFSETQ. The CDR3 extends over 16 amino acids. V gave up 3 bases and J gave up 2 bases; unmatched junction bases: 5. The DNA of the CDR3 is TGCGCCAGCAGCTCCGGACTAGCGGGCCTCACAGATACGCAGTATTTT. Amino acid sequence: CASSSGLAGLTDTQYF.

The V gene is TRBV19, the J gene TRBJ1-2; D possibly corresponds to TRBD1 (5 bases). The germline V gene has CDR1 LNHDA and CDR2 SQIVND (reference sequence). The V end lost 7 bases, the J end lost 6 bases, and 18 bases lay between the germline ends. CDR3 length: 14 amino acids. The CDR3 spells CASTLGGVRNGYTF. In nucleotides, the CDR3 is TGTGCCAGTACCCTCGGAGGGGTGCGGAATGGCTACACCTTC. Complete variable domain (other parts from reference TRBV19 and TRBJ1-2): DGGITQSPKYLFRKEGQNVTLSCEQNLNHDAMYWYRQDPGQGLRLIYYSQIVNDFQKGDIAEGYSVSREKKESFPLTVTSAQKNPTAFYLCASTLGGVRNGYTFGSGTRLTVV.

This clone was seen a single time. V and J are TRBV10-2 and TRBJ1-2; D may be TRBD1 (6 bases). The CDR3 loop spans 15 amino acids. The germline V gene encodes CDR1 WSHSY and CDR2 SAAADI. With 2 bases removed from V and 3 bases from J, the gap between germline ends came to 13 bases. As DNA, the CDR3 is TGCGCCAGCAGTGAGAGGCAGGGGTCCTACTATGGCTACACCTTC. This encodes CASSERQGSYYGYTF.

The chain joins TRBV20-1 to TRBJ1-1; D is possibly TRBD1 (5 bases). Trimming left V 6 bases short and J 11 bases short, with 16 bases between. Germline loops: CDR1 DFQATT, CDR2 SNEGSKA (reference sequence). This CDR3 has 11 residues. CDR3 coding DNA: TGCAGTGCCGACAGTCCCGCTGGGGCTTTCTTT. Its translation is CSADSPAGAFF.

The gene calls are TRBV10-3 and TRBJ1-2; no reliable D call. V dropped 0 bases and J dropped 2 bases, with 7 bases sitting between them. Germline CDR1 is ENHRY and CDR2 is SYGVKD. CDR3 length equals 14 residues. CDR3 loop: CAISESSLNYGYTF. The DNA for the CDR3 is TGTGCCATCAGTGAGTCGTCCTTAAACTATGGCTACACCTTC.

The V gene is TRBV5-1, the J gene TRBJ1-3; D remains unclear. Germline loops: CDR1 SGHRS, CDR2 YFSETQ. The V end was cut by 0 bases, the J end by 4 bases, with 8 bases between. The CDR3 is 14 residues long. The CDR3, as DNA: TGCGCCAGCAGCTTGGCCGGGAGAGGAAACACCATATATTTT. Its translation is CASSLAGRGNTIYF.

The chain has TRBV6-1 and TRBJ1-2, with a tentative D call TRBD1 (5 bases). V lost 1 base and J lost 10, with 16 bases in between. The CDR3 sequence is 14 residues long. Germline V CDR1 and CDR2: MNHNS, SASEGT. The CDR3 nucleotides read TGTGCCAGCAGTGAAGAGGGACTTTTATCCCTCTACACCTTC. Protein sequence: CASSEEGLLSLYTF.

CDR3 bases: TGCAGCGTTGGGATCCGGGACACCACCTACGAGCAGTACTTC. Translating it yields CSVGIRDTTYEQYF. The V and J genes are TRBV29-1 and TRBJ2-7; D is perhaps TRBD1 (6 bases). The CDR3 is 14 amino acids. The V gene's germline CDR1 is SQVTM and CDR2 ANQGSEA. Trimming left V 4 bases short and J 2 bases short, with 15 bases between.

The gene calls are TRBV30 and TRBJ1-5; TRBD1 aligns across 7 bases. Germline assignment: CDR1 GTSNPN and CDR2 SVGIG (reference sequence). V lost 5 bases to trimming and J lost 4 bases; unmatched junction nucleotides: 8. The CDR3 spans 14 residues. The CDR3 sequence: CAWGPGQRNQPQHF. The CDR3 DNA is TGTGCCTGGGGCCCGGGACAGCGAAATCAGCCCCAGCATTTT.